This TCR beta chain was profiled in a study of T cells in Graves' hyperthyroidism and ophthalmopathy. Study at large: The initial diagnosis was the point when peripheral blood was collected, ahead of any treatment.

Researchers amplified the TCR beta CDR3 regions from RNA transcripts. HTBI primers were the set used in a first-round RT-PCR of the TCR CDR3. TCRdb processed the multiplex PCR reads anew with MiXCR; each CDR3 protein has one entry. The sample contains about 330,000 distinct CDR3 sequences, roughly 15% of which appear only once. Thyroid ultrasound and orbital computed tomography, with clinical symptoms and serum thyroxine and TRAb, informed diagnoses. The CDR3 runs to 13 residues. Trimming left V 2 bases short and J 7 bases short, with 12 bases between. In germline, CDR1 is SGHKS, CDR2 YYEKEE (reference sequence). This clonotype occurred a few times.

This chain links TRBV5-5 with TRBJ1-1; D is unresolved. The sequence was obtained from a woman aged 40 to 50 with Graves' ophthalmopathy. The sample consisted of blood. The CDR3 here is CASSFRSGNEAFF. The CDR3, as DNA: TGTGCCAGCAGCTTTAGGAGTGGGAATGAAGCTTTCTTT.